This record covers a single T cell receptor beta chain. The record originates from a study of CD4+ T cells in melanoma. This CDR3 region has 17 residues. The V and J ends lost 4 bases and 0 bases respectively, with 19 bases between them. Germline-derived CDR1 and CDR2 are MGHRA and YSYEKL. Sequenced by immunoSEQ multiplex PCR; TCRdb stores in-frame clones only, minus some. The top ten clones hold about 29% of a sample with 4,800 or so clones, 60% to 80% of them seen once. The chain couples TRBV4-1 to TRBJ2-7; possibly TRBD1 or TRBD2 for D (6 bases each). The sequencing sample was made of cells from a culture (not recorded whether cultured in vitro). The source of this sequence is a human donor with melanoma. DNA for the CDR3: TGCGCCAGCAGCCGAGAAGTTTCGGGGGCCAGCTCCTACGAGCAGTACTTC. Its translation is CASSREVSGASSYEQYF.